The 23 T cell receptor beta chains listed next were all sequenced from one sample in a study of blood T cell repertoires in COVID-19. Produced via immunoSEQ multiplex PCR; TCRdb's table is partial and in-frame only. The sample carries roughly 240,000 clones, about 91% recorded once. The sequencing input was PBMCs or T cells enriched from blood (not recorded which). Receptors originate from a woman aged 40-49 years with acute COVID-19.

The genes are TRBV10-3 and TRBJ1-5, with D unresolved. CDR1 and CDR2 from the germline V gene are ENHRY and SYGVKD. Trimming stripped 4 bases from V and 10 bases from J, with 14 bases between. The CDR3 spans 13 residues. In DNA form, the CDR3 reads TGTGCCATCAGTGGGTACAAAGAGGGACCCCAGCATTTT. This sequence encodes CAISGYKEGPQHF.

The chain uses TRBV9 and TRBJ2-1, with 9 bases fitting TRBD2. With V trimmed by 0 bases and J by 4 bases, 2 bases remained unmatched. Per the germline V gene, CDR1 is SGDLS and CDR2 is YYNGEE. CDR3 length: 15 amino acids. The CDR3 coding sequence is TGTGCCAGCAGCGTAGGACTAGCGGAGTACAATGAGCAGTTCTTC. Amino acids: CASSVGLAEYNEQFF.

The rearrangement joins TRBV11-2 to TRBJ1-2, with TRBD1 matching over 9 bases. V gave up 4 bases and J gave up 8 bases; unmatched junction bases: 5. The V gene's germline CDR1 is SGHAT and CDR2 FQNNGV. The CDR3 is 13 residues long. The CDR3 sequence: CASSSLQGAGYTF. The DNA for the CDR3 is TGTGCCAGCAGCTCCTTACAGGGGGCGGGCTACACCTTC.

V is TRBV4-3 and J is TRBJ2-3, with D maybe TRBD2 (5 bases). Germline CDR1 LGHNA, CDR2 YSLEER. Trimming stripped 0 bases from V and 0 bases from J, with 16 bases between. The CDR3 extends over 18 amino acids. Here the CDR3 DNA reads TGCGCCAGCAGCCAAGATCTCGTGGCGGGCACTAGCACAGATACGCAGTATTTT. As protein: CASSQDLVAGTSTDTQYF.

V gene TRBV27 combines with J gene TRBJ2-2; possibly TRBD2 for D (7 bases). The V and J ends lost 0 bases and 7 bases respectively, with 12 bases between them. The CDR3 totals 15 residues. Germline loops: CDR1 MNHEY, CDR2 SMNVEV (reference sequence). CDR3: CASSLSGGANGELFF. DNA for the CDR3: TGTGCCAGCAGTTTATCGGGGGGGGCGAACGGGGAGCTGTTTTTT.

The CDR3 here is CASSEDRAHYEQYF. Here the CDR3 DNA reads TGCGCCAGCAGTGAGGACAGGGCTCACTACGAGCAGTACTTC. The rearrangement joins TRBV10-2 to TRBJ2-7; 7 nucleotides align to TRBD1. The CDR3 spans 14 residues. Germline loops: CDR1 WSHSY, CDR2 SAAADI. Germline trimming cut 2 bases from V and 3 bases from J; bases unmatched to any gene: 4.

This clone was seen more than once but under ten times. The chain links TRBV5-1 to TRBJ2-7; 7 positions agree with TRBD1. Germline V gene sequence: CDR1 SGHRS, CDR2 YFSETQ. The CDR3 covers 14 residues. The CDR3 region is CATKTGTVSYEQYF. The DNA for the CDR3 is TGCGCTACGAAAACCGGGACAGTGTCCTACGAGCAGTACTTC.

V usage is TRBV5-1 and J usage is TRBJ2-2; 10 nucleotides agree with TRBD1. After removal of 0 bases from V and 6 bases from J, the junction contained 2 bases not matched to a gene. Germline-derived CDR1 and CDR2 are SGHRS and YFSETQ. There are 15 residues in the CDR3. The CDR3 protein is CASSLGQGAAGELFF. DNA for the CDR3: TGCGCCAGCAGCTTGGGACAGGGGGCTGCCGGGGAGCTGTTTTTT.

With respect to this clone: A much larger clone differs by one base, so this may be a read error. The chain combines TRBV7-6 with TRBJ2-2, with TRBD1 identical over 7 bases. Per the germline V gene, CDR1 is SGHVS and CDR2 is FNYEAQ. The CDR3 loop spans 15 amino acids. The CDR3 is CVSSLGDSYTGELFF. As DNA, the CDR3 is TGTGTCAGCAGCTTAGGGGACAGTTACACCGGGGAGCTGTTTTTT.

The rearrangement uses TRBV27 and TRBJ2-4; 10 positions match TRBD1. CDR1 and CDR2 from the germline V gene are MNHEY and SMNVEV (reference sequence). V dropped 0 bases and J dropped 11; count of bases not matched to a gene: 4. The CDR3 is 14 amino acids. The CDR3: CASSLSGDRGFQYF. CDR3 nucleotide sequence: TGTGCCAGCAGTTTATCAGGGGACAGGGGTTTTCAGTACTTC.

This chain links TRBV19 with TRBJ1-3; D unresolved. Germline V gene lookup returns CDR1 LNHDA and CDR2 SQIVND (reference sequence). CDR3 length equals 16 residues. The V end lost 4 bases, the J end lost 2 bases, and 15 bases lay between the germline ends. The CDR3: CASSRTLAGAGNTIYF. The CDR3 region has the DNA TGTGCCAGTAGTAGAACGCTTGCCGGGGCTGGAAACACCATATATTTT. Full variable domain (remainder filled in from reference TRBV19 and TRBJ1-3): DGGITQSPKYLFRKEGQNVTLSCEQNLNHDAMYWYRQDPGQGLRLIYYSQIVNDFQKGDIAEGYSVSREKKESFPLTVTSAQKNPTAFYLCASSRTLAGAGNTIYFGEGSWLTVV.

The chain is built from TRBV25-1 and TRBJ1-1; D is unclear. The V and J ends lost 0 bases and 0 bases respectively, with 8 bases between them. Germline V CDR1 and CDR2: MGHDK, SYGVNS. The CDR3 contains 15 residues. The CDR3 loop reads CASSEYSGMNTEAFF. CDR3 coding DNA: TGTGCCAGCAGTGAATATAGCGGCATGAACACTGAAGCTTTCTTT.

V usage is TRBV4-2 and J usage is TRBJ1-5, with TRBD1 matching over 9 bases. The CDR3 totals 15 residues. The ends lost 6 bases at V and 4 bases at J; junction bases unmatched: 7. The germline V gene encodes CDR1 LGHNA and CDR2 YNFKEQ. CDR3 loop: CASRVGDRENQPQHF. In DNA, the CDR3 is TGTGCCAGCAGGGTCGGGGACAGGGAGAATCAGCCCCAGCATTTT.

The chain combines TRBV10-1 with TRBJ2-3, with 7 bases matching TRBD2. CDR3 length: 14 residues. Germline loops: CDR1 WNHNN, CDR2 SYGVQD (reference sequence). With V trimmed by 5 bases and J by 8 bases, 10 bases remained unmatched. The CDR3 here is CASSPVGPGGTQYF. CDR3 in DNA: TGCGCCAGCAGTCCGGTAGGGCCGGGGGGTACGCAGTATTTT.

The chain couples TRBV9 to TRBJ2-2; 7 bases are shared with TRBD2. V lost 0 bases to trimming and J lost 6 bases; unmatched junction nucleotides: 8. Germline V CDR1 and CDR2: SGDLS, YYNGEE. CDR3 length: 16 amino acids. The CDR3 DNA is TGTGCCAGCAGCGTAGATGCGGCCCGGGGGGCCGGGGAGCTGTTTTTT. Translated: CASSVDAARGAGELFF. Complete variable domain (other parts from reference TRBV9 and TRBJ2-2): DSGVTQTPKHLITATGQRVTLRCSPRSGDLSVYWYQQSLDQGLQFLIQYYNGEERAKGNILERFSAQQFPDLHSELNLSSLELGDSALYFCASSVDAARGAGELFFGEGSRLTVL.

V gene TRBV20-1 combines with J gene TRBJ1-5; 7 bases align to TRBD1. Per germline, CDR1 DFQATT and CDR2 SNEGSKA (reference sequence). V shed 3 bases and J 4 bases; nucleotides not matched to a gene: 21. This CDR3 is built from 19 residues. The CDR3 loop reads CSASGATQGPGFANQPQHF. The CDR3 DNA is TGCAGTGCTAGTGGGGCCACACAGGGGCCAGGATTTGCGAATCAGCCCCAGCATTTT.

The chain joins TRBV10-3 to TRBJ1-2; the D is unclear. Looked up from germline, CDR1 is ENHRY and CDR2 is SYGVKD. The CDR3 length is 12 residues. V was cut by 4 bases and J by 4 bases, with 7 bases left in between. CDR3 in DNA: TGTGCCATCAGTGGACGGGGCTATGGCTACACCTTC. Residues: CAISGRGYGYTF.

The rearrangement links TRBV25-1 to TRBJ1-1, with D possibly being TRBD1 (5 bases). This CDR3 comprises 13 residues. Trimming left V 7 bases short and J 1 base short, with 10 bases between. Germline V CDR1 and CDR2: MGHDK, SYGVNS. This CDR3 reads CASKGLRNTEAFF. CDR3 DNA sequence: TGTGCCAGCAAGGGACTCAGGAACACTGAAGCTTTCTTT. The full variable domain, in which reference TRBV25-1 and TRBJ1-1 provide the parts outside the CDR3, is EADIYQTPRYLVIGTGKKITLECSQTMGHDKMYWYQQDPGMELHLIHYSYGVNSTEKGDLSSESTVSRIRTEHFPLTLESARPSHTSQYLCASKGLRNTEAFFGQGTRLTVV.

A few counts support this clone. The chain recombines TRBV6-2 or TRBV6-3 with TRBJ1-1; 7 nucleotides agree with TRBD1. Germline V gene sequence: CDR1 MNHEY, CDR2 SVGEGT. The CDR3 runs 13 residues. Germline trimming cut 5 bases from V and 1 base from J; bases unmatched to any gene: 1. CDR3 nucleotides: TGTGCCAGCAGTCAGGGGGAGAACACTGAAGCTTTCTTT. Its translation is CASSQGENTEAFF.

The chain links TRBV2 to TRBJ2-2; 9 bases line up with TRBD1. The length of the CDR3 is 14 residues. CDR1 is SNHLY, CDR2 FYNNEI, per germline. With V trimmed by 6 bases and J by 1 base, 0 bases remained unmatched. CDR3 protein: CASRTGGNTGELFF. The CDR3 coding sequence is TGTGCCAGCAGGACAGGGGGGAACACCGGGGAGCTGTTTTTT.

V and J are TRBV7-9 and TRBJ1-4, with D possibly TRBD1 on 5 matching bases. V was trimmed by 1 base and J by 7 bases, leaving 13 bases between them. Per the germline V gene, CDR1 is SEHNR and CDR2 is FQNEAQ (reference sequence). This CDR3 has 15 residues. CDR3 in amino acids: CASSLEGQGGEKLFF. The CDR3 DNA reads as TGTGCCAGCAGCTTAGAAGGCCAGGGAGGTGAAAAACTGTTTTTT.

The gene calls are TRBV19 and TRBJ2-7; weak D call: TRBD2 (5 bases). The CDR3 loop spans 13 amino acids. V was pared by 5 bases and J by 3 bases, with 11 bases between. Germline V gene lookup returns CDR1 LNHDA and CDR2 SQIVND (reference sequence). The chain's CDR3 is CASSAGLRYEQYV. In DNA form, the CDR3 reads TGTGCCAGTAGTGCAGGACTCCGCTACGAGCAGTACGTC.

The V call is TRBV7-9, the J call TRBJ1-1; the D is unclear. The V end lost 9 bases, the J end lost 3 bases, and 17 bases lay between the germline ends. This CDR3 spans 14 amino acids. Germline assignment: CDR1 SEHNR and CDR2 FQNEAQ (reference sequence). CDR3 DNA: TGTGCCAGTGGGTCCGGATCACAGCACACTGAAGCTTTCTTT. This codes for CASGSGSQHTEAFF.